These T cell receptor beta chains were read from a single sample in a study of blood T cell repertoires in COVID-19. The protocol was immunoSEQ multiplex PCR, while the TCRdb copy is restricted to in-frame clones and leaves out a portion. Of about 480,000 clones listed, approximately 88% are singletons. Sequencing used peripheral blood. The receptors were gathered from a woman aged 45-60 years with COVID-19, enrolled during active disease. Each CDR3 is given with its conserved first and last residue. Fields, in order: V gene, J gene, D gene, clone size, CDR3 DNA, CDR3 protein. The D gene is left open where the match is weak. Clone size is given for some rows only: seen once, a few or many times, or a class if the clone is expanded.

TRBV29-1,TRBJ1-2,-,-,TGCAGCGTTGACGGGGGGGACTATGGCTACACCTTC,CSVDGGDYGYTF
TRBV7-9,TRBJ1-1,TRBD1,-,TGTGCCAGCAGCTTTAACAGGGACAGGGGAAGTGGCACTGAAGCTTTCTTT,CASSFNRDRGSGTEAFF
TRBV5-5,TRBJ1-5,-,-,TGTGCCAGCAGCTTGGGACGGAGGGGTTTATCGAGCAATCAGCCCCAGCATTTT,CASSLGRRGLSSNQPQHF
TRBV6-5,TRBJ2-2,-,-,TGTGCCAGCAGTTCCCTAGGGGTGCTAGGCACCGGGGAGCTGTTTTTT,CASSSLGVLGTGELFF
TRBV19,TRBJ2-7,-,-,TGTGCCAGTCAAGACAGGTACGAGCAGTACTTC,CASQDRYEQYF
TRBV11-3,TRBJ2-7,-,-,TGTGCCAGCAGTCAAGGAGTTAGCTCCTACGAGCAGTACTTC,CASSQGVSSYEQYF
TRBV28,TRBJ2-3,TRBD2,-,TGTGCCAGCCGTCCGAGCGGGGGAGGAACAGATACGCAGTATTTT,CASRPSGGGTDTQYF
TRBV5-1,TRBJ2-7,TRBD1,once,TGCGCCAGCAGCTTGACGACAGGGGAGGTTGACGAGCAGTACTTC,CASSLTTGEVDEQYF
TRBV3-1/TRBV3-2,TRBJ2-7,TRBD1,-,TGTGCCAGCAGCCAGAACCGGGACAGGTCCACCTACGAGCAGTACTTC,CASSQNRDRSTYEQYF
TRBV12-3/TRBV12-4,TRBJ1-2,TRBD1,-,TGTGCCAGCAGACTCGACAGGGATGAGGGCTACACCTTC,CASRLDRDEGYTF
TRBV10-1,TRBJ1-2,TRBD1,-,TGCGCCAGCAGTGAGGGGACAGGGGATTCCTATGGCTACACCTTC,CASSEGTGDSYGYTF
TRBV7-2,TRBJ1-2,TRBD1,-,TGTGCCAGCACCGCGGGGCGACAGGGAGCTAACTATGGCTACACCTTC,CASTAGRQGANYGYTF
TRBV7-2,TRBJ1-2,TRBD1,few,TGTGCCAGCAGCCTCGGGACAGGGGTCTATGGCTACACCTTC,CASSLGTGVYGYTF
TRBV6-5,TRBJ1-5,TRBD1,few,TGTGCCAGCAGTTACGACAGGGGGGATCAGCCCCAGCATTTT,CASSYDRGDQPQHF
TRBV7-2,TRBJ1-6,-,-,TGTGCCAGCAGCGCCGACAGGTTAAATTCACCCCTCCACTTT,CASSADRLNSPLHF
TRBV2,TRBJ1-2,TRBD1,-,TGTGCCAGCAGCGTGGGACAGGAATATGGCTACACCTTC,CASSVGQEYGYTF
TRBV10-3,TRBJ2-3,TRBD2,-,TGTGCCATCAGTGAGACAGAACTAGCGGGGGTGACAGATACGCAGTATTTT,CAISETELAGVTDTQYF
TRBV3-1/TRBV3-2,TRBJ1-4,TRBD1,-,TGTGCCAGCAGCCGATCGACAGGGTCGGGTGAAAAACTGTTTTTT,CASSRSTGSGEKLFF
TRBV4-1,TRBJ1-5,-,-,TGCGCCAGCAGCCAAGAATGGGGAGGGAATCAGCCCCAGCATTTT,CASSQEWGGNQPQHF
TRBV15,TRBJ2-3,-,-,TGTGCCACCAGCAGAGATCAATCTGGAGGGTATACGCAGTATTTT,CATSRDQSGGYTQYF
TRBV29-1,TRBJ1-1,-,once,TGCAGCGTTGAAGAAATCCAGGGATGGAGTGCGGCTGAAGCTTTCTTT,CSVEEIQGWSAAEAFF
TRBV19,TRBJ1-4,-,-,TGTGCCAGTAGTATGAGACAGCCAACTAATGAAAAACTGTTTTTT,CASSMRQPTNEKLFF
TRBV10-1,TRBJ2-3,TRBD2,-,TGCGCCAGCAGTGCTCGGACTAGCGGAAGCACAGATACGCAGTATTTT,CASSARTSGSTDTQYF
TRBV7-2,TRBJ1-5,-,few,TGTGCCAGCAGCTTAGATTTGGCACTAGGGGGTCAGCCCCAGCATTTT,CASSLDLALGGQPQHF
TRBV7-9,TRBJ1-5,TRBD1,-,TGTGCCAGCAGCCGAGGACAGGGCGGGCAGCCCCAGCATTTT,CASSRGQGGQPQHF
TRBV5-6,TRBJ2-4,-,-,TGTGCCAGCAGCTATGACCGGGAGAGCATTCAGTACTTC,CASSYDRESIQYF
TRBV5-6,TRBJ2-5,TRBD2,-,TGTGCCAGCAGCTCCTGGTTGGCTAGCGGGGAATCCAAGACTGCCCAGTACTTC,CASSSWLASGESKTAQYF
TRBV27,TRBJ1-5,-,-,TGTGCCAGCAGTCCACAGGGTAATATGGGCAATCAGCCCCAGCATTTT,CASSPQGNMGNQPQHF
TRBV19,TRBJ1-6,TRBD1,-,TGTGCCAGTAGTATGGACAGGGGCTCCTATAATTCACCCCTCCACTTT,CASSMDRGSYNSPLHF